The table lists the clone carrying this T cell receptor (beta chain) with a count of one. Germline loops: CDR1 SGHDT, CDR2 YYEEEE. Trimming left V 1 base short and J 0 bases short, with 11 bases between. The CDR3 length is 16 residues. The data were obtained in a study of blood T cell repertoires in COVID-19. Study overall: Sites in the United States, Italy and Spain provided acute and convalescent COVID-19 samples. PBMCs, B-cell-depleted T cells, or T cells were the source of the cDNA or gDNA that made up the material.

Original handling: From reference gene primer amplification, estimates of nucleated cell counts were derived. Assay: immunoSEQ multiplex PCR; the TCRdb copy retains only in-frame clones and omits some. V and J calls and clone size are given by that table; D and trimming were obtained from the DNA. The sample consists of roughly 70,000 clones, roughly 89% of them appearing once. J is TRBJ2-1 and V is TRBV5-6, with D perhaps TRBD1 (6 bases). The sequence was obtained from an older man with acute or convalescent COVID-19. The sample taken for sequencing was peripheral blood. The CDR3 sequence: CASSLPGDTSYNEQFF. DNA of the CDR3: TGTGCCAGCAGCTTGCCCGGGGACACCTCCTACAATGAGCAGTTCTTC.